This T cell receptor beta chain was obtained from a study of identical twins. Of note for this clonotype: The antigen is unknown.

Healthy Caucasians were all of the donors. Trimming pared 1 base from V and 6 bases from J, leaving 22 bases between. The CDR3 consists of 17 residues. The germline gives CDR1 SGHAT, CDR2 FQNNGV. Template switching supplied a universal primer site; unique molecular identifiers were carried on the cDNA. From the 5' RACE reads, TCRdb called clonotypes with MiXCR, one entry per CDR3 protein. The top ten clones hold around 1.7% of a sample with more than 650,000 distinct CDR3 sequences, approximately 6% of them seen once. Study-level points and caveats: The analysis was cross-sectional rather than longitudinal within donors. Diverse VJ usage suggested most zero-insertion clonotypes were not invariant T cells.

V and J are TRBV11-2 and TRBJ2-7, with D maybe TRBD1 (5 bases). The origin of this receptor is a young man in good health. Sequencing was performed on naive T cells sorted from blood. CDR3 in amino acids: CASSLVKGKPRAGEQYF. DNA of the CDR3: TGTGCCAGCAGCTTAGTAAAGGGCAAACCCAGGGCCGGCGAGCAGTACTTC. The full variable domain, completed using reference TRBV11-2 and TRBJ2-7, is EAGVAQSPRYKIIEKRQSVAFWCNPISGHATLYWYQQILGQGPKLLIQFQNNGVVDDSQLPKDRFSAERLKGVDSTLKIQPAKLEDSAVYLCASSLVKGKPRAGEQYFGPGTRLTVT.